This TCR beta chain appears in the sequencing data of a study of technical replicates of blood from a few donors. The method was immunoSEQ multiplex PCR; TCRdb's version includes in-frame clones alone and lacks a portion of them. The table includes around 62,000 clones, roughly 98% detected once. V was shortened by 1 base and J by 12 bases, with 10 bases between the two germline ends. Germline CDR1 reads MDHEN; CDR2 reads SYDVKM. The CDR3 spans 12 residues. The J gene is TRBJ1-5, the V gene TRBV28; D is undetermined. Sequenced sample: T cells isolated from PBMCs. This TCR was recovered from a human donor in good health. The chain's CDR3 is CASSLSIRSQHF. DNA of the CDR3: TGTGCCAGCAGTTTATCGATACGGAGCCAGCATTTT.